This TCR beta chain was observed in a study of radiation and T cells in renal cell carcinoma. Produced via immunoSEQ multiplex PCR; TCRdb's table is partial and in-frame only. The sample carries about 77,000 clones, over 80% recorded once. Findings of the study overall: Pretreatment tumor biopsies were lacking, so baseline clonotypes are unknown.

The table lists this clone with a count of one. No antigen is known for it. The time point: blood 4 weeks post-SBRT, at nephrectomy. The treatment: 15 Gy SBRT to primary tumor, nephrectomy 4 weeks later. Nephrectomy followed 15 Gy stereotactic body radiation by 4 weeks. After SBRT, blood was collected at 2 and 4 weeks, plus baseline. The sequence came from a woman aged 55-75 years with renal cell carcinoma. Here the sequenced sample was blood, taken from a patient whose treatment included radiotherapy and nephrectomy.

In DNA form, the CDR3 reads TGTGCCAGCAACGACAGGGGGCTCACGCTCGGTACCTTC. Its translation is CASNDRGLTLGTF. This chain connects TRBV13 to TRBJ1-2, with 10 bases matching TRBD1. The CDR3 has 13 amino acids. Germline V gene data show CDR1 as PRHDT and CDR2 as FYEKMQ (reference sequence). The trim removed 7 bases at V and 14 bases at J, leaving 13 bases unmatched. Drawing the rest from reference TRBV13 and TRBJ1-2, the complete variable domain is AAGVIQSPRHLIKEKRETATLKCYPIPRHDTVYWYQQGPGQDPQFLISFYEKMQSDKGSIPDRFSAQQFSDYHSELNMSSLELGDSALYFCASNDRGLTLGTFGSGTRLTVV.